The clone carrying this T cell receptor beta chain was counted many times. Its antigen remains unidentified. This record comes from a study of glioma-infiltrating T cells. Amplification of TCR alpha and beta CDR3 regions from RNA used iRepertoire nested multiplex PCR. Tissue mRNA or PBMC total RNA, roughly 100-400 ng, went into one-step reverse transcription and amplification. TCRdb called the multiplex PCR reads again in MiXCR, with one record for every CDR3 protein. The data show around 90,000 distinct CDR3 sequences, about 40% seen once. Whole-study results and caveats: Above-expected tissue-blood divergence occurred in all gliomas, most in low-grade ones. Very few CDR3 sequences were shared between tissue and blood.

The V end was cut by 5 bases, the J end by 1 base, with 20 bases between. This CDR3 comprises 17 residues. Germline V lookup: CDR1 MDHEN, CDR2 SYDVKM. The sequence was collected from a human donor with low-grade glioma or glioblastoma, undergoing nonglioma brain surgery, or in good health (not recorded which). The sequenced sample consisted of glioma tissue, nonneoplastic brain tissue, or PBMCs (not recorded which). The rearrangement joins TRBV28 to TRBJ1-1; D perhaps matches TRBD1 (5 bases). CDR3: CASSETPGRVRNTEAFF. The CDR3 DNA reads as TGTGCCAGCAGTGAAACGCCGGGGCGGGTGAGGAACACTGAAGCTTTCTTT.